A single sample gave rise to the 4 T cell receptor beta chains below, sequenced in a study of shared clonotypes between healthy human individuals. TCRdb's copy holds only in-frame clones and misses some; the assay was immunoSEQ multiplex PCR. The profile shows about 2.3 million clones, approximately 95% of them singletons. Sequences were obtained from naive CD4+ T cells from PBMCs. Indicated subset: CD45RA+ positively selected. The receptors here all came from a man between 18 and 35 years old in good health. Some clones in this sample may be carry-over from other donors' samples.

CDR3 bases: TGTGCCAGCAGTTACTCGGCTAGCGGGACCTACGAGCAGTACTTC. This codes for CASSYSASGTYEQYF. This chain connects TRBV6-5 to TRBJ2-7; TRBD2 matches 9 bases. Trimming took 0 bases from V and 2 from J; bases not matched to a gene: 2. The CDR3 is 15 amino acids. CDR1 is MNHEY and CDR2 is SVGAGI in the germline V gene.

The V gene is TRBV28, the J gene TRBJ2-5; D remains unclear. The CDR3 extends over 13 amino acids. The ends were cut back, 2 bases at V and 4 bases at J, with 8 bases in the middle. Germline lookup yields CDR1 MDHEN and CDR2 SYDVKM. The CDR3 sequence: CASSLPQRETQYF. The CDR3 DNA sequence: TGTGCCAGCAGTTTACCGCAGCGAGAGACCCAGTACTTC.

The CDR3 is CATSRDIPARGVYEQYF. As DNA, the CDR3 is TGTGCCACCAGCAGAGATATACCGGCCAGGGGGGTCTACGAGCAGTACTTC. The chain employs TRBV15 and TRBJ2-7, with D maybe TRBD1 (7 bases). The CDR3 contains 17 residues. Trimming stripped 0 bases from V and 3 bases from J, with 18 bases between. The germline gives CDR1 LNHNV, CDR2 YYDKDF (reference sequence).

The chain combines TRBV10-3 with TRBJ2-1; D is unclear. Trimming pared 6 bases from V and 7 bases from J, leaving 13 bases between. Germline V lookup: CDR1 ENHRY, CDR2 SYGVKD. This CDR3 contains 13 residues. DNA for the CDR3: TGTGCCATCAGCGCCGTTTTGGAGAATGAGCAGTTCTTC. Its protein is CAISAVLENEQFF.